This T cell receptor (beta chain) was recovered during a study of T cells in Graves' hyperthyroidism and ophthalmopathy. The CDR3 regions of TCR beta were amplified from RNA transcripts. Using the HTBI primer set, a first-round RT-PCR was run on the TCR CDR3. TCRdb analysed the multiplex PCR reads with MiXCR anew, one entry per CDR3 protein. The data hold 450,000 to 700,000 distinct CDR3 sequences, with 46% observed a single time. There are 15 residues in the CDR3. Germline values: CDR1 SGHTA, CDR2 FQGNSA. V shed 5 bases and J 5 bases; nucleotides not matched to a gene: 5. The sequence was obtained from an adult woman with Graves' disease, either hyperthyroidism or ophthalmopathy (not recorded which). The sample taken for sequencing was peripheral blood or thyroid tissue (not recorded which). The chain combines TRBV7-2 with TRBJ2-7; 14 nucleotides match TRBD2. The CDR3 nucleotides read TGTGCCAGCAGCCAATCGGGACTAGCGGGAGACGAGCAGTACTTC. Encoded protein: CASSQSGLAGDEQYF.